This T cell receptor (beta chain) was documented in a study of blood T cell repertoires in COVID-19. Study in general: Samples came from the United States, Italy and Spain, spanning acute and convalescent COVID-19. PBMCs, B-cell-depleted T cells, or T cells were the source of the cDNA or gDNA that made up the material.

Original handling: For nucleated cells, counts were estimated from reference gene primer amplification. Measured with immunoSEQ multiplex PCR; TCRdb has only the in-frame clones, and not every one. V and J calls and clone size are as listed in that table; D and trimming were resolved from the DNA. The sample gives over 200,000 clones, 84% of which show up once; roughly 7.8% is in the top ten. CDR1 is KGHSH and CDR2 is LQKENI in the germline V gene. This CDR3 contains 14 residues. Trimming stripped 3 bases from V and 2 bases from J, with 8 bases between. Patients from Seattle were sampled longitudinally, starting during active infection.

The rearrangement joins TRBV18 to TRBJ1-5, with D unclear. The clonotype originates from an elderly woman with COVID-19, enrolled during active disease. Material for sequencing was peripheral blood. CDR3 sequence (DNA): TGTGCCAGCTCACCTTTCACGGGCAATCAGCCCCAGCATTTT. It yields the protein CASSPFTGNQPQHF.